This T cell receptor (beta chain) stems from a study of blood T cells in healthy people across ages. The overall study: Template switching captured about one barcoded beta molecule per two T cells.

The CDR3 has 11 residues. V lost 5 bases and J 11 bases, leaving 12 bases between the germline ends. Germline CDR1 and CDR2: MDHEN and SYDVKM. A second PCR, run for about 7 to 11 cycles, used a sample-barcoded 5' primer plus a J-beta primer mix. Individual samples furnished no less than 2.5 million CDR3-containing paired-end reads apiece. MiXCR, run by TCRdb on the 5' RACE reads, gives a single entry per CDR3 protein. Of 1.5 million to 2 million distinct CDR3 sequences listed, roughly 52% are singletons. Regarding the study as a whole: Long-lived donors carried more naive CD4+ cells and greater diversity than aged donors.

Comments on this clonotype: No antigen is known for it.

The sequenced sample was blood. The chain carries TRBV28 and TRBJ2-5; D is ambiguous. The clonotype was recovered from a woman in her 40s in good health. CDR3 DNA: TGTGCCAGCAGTCCCGGGTATTCACAGTACTTC. Amino acid sequence: CASSPGYSQYF.